Below, 19 T cell receptor beta chains from the same sample are listed, as sequenced in a study of T cell repertoires in cytomegalovirus infection. These receptors lack a known antigen. A single record per CDR3 protein comes from TCRdb applying MiXCR to the reads. The sample lists some 920,000 distinct CDR3 sequences, approximately 31% occurring once. The specimen comprised cultured CD8+ T cells from PBMCs, sampled from culture after CMV antigen stimulation. The receptors here all came from a human donor in good health (CMV status not recorded). Some clones in this sample may be carry-over from other donors' samples.

This clonotype came up a few times. The chain joins TRBV6-6 to TRBJ1-1; D might be TRBD1 (6 bases). Germline V gene sequence: CDR1 MNHNY, CDR2 SVGAGI (reference sequence). The CDR3 consists of 14 residues. V gave up 0 bases and J gave up 4 bases, with 9 bases separating them. In DNA form, the CDR3 reads TGTGCCAGCAGTTACTCGAAAGGGGGCACTGAAGCTTTCTTT. Translated: CASSYSKGGTEAFF.

The gene calls are TRBV4-3 and TRBJ1-1; TRBD1 is a possible D gene (6 bases). Germline V gene lookup returns CDR1 LGHNA and CDR2 YSLEER. The CDR3 totals 14 residues. V was shortened by 0 bases and J by 8 bases, with 13 bases between the two germline ends. CDR3 DNA: TGCGCCAGCAGCCAAGAGGGGCCTCAGGGGGAAGCTTTCTTT. Translating gives CASSQEGPQGEAFF.

The V and J genes are TRBV7-9 and TRBJ2-5, with a weak D call TRBD2 (6 bases). The CDR3 length is 13 residues. Germline V gene sequence: CDR1 SEHNR, CDR2 FQNEAQ (reference sequence). Trimming shortened V by 8 bases and J by 2 bases, and 12 bases separated the two germline ends. The CDR3, as DNA: TGTGCCAGCTGGAGGGCTGATCAAGAGACCCAGTACTTC. It translates to CASWRADQETQYF.

The rearrangement links TRBV28 to TRBJ2-1; possible D gene TRBD2, 5 bases. The length of the CDR3 is 15 residues. V was clipped by 8 bases and J by 7 bases, with 21 bases between them. CDR1 MDHEN and CDR2 SYDVKM come from the germline V gene. The CDR3 coding sequence is TGTGCCAGCTGCCTTAGCGAATGGGTAGGGAATGAGCAGTTCTTC. It encodes CASCLSEWVGNEQFF.

The chain combines TRBV7-9 with TRBJ2-2; D is uncertain. V lost 11 bases and J lost 2, with 9 bases in between. There are 12 residues in the CDR3. Germline assignment: CDR1 SEHNR and CDR2 FQNEAQ (reference sequence). DNA of the CDR3: TGTGCCCCCGGGTCAAACACCGGGGAGCTGTTTTTT. Amino acids: CAPGSNTGELFF.

This clonotype has a handful of counts. The chain is built from TRBV15 and TRBJ2-7; D is unresolved. Trimming cost V 0 bases and J 3 bases, with 15 bases left between them. There are 16 residues in the CDR3. Per the germline V gene, CDR1 is LNHNV and CDR2 is YYDKDF (reference sequence). CDR3: CATSRESGSVDYEQYV. CDR3 nucleotide sequence: TGTGCCACCAGCAGAGAGTCAGGCTCCGTCGACTACGAGCAGTACGTC.

This clonotype was picked up many times. The chain carries TRBV7-9 and TRBJ1-3; D is perhaps TRBD1 (6 bases). Germline CDR1 SEHNR, CDR2 FQNEAQ (reference sequence). The V gene lost 2 bases and the J gene lost 0 bases, with 17 bases spanning the gap. The CDR3 has 18 residues. This CDR3 reads CASSLFPSDRISGNTIYF. The CDR3 DNA reads as TGTGCCAGCAGCTTATTCCCCTCAGACAGGATCTCTGGAAACACCATATATTTT. Supplemented by reference TRBV7-9 and TRBJ1-3, the full variable domain reads DTGVSQNPRHKITKRGQNVTFRCDPISEHNRLYWYRQTLGQGPEFLTYFQNEAQLEKSRLLSDRFSAERPKGSFSTLEIQRTEQGDSAMYLCASSLFPSDRISGNTIYFGEGSWLTVV.

This clonotype was counted a few times. The chain uses TRBV25-1 and TRBJ2-7; D remains unclear. Trimming took 2 bases from V and 5 from J, leaving 10 bases between them. From germline, CDR1 is MGHDK and CDR2 SYGVNS. This CDR3 region has 13 residues. The CDR3 loop is CASSESSRHEQYV. The CDR3 bases are TGTGCCAGCAGTGAAAGCAGCCGGCACGAGCAGTACGTC.

This clonotype was observed a few times. The rearrangement joins TRBV10-3 to TRBJ2-7, with TRBD2 identical over 16 bases. Germline V gene sequence: CDR1 ENHRY, CDR2 SYGVKD. This CDR3 is built from 16 residues. The junction had 7 bases not matched to a gene; V was cut back by 9 bases and J by 2 bases. CDR3 sequence reads: CAISGTSGGGAYEQYV. CDR3 in DNA: TGTGCCATTTCAGGGACTAGCGGGGGGGGAGCCTACGAGCAGTACGTC.

This chain connects TRBV7-4 to TRBJ2-7; unclear D gene. Germline lookup yields CDR1 SGHVT and CDR2 SQSDAQ. CDR3 size: 13 residues. V was shortened by 5 bases and J by 4 bases, with 12 bases between the two germline ends. CDR3: CASSPSSGYEQYF. CDR3 coding DNA: TGTGCCAGCAGCCCATCGTCCGGTTACGAGCAGTACTTC.

The chain has TRBV6-5 and TRBJ1-2; D not resolved. Trimming stripped 0 bases from V and 5 bases from J, with 7 bases between. This CDR3 region has 13 residues. The germline V gene encodes CDR1 MNHEY and CDR2 SVGAGI. CDR3 nucleotide sequence: TGTGCCAGCAGTTACTCGGTCTCTTATGGCTACACCTTC. The encoded protein is CASSYSVSYGYTF.

In the case of this clonotype: Relative to the germline gene, one junction end is altered; a read error may explain this. The chain has TRBV6-2 or TRBV6-3 and TRBJ2-7; 12 bases line up with TRBD1. The CDR3 consists of 14 residues. The germline gives CDR1 MNHEY, CDR2 SVGEGT. The CDR3 is CANSYSGQGAEQYF. DNA of the CDR3: TGTGCCAACAGTTACTCGGGACAGGGGGCCGAGCAGTACTTC.

J is TRBJ2-1 and V is TRBV29-1, with 10 bases fitting TRBD1. V gave up 7 bases and J gave up 2 bases; unmatched junction bases: 8. The CDR3 runs to 15 residues. Germline V CDR1 and CDR2: SQVTM, ANQGSEA. CDR3 residues: CSGTGTGDTYNEQFF. CDR3 sequence (DNA): TGCAGCGGAACCGGGACAGGGGACACCTACAATGAGCAGTTCTTC.

The rearrangement links TRBV7-6 to TRBJ2-1, with D possibly matching TRBD2 (6 bases). V was pared by 8 bases and J by 1 base, with 15 bases between. The CDR3 covers 15 residues. Germline CDR1 reads SGHVS; CDR2 reads FNYEAQ. CDR3 sequence: CASRGDLGSYNEQFF. CDR3 DNA sequence: TGTGCCAGCCGCGGGGACCTGGGTTCCTACAATGAGCAGTTCTTC.

This clonotype came up a few times. The chain joins TRBV20-1 to TRBJ2-7, with 7 bases matching TRBD2. V shed 3 bases, J shed 3 bases, and the junction held 11 bases outside the gene matches. The length of the CDR3 is 15 residues. Germline V CDR1 and CDR2: DFQATT, SNEGSKA (reference sequence). For the CDR3, the DNA is TGCAGTGCTAGCAGACGCGGGGGACCCCTCTACGAGCAGTACTTC. Translation: CSASRRGGPLYEQYF.

This clonotype appeared a few times. This rearrangement joins TRBV6-2 or TRBV6-3 to TRBJ1-1; D call uncertain. The CDR3 loop spans 14 amino acids. The germline V and J ends were trimmed by 2 bases and 1 base, with 8 bases remaining between them. Germline values: CDR1 MNHEY, CDR2 SVGEGT. The CDR3 DNA sequence: TGTGCCAGCAGTTACGGTCAACAGAACACTGAAGCTTTCTTT. The encoded protein is CASSYGQQNTEAFF.

This clonotype came up a few times. V usage is TRBV12-5 and J usage is TRBJ1-1; no firm D call. Between the trimmed V and J ends, which lost 6 bases and 1 base, there was a span of 18 bases. Per the germline V gene, CDR1 is LGHNT and CDR2 is FRNRAP. The CDR3 runs 16 residues. The CDR3 is CASGRTPEGRNTEAFF. The DNA of the CDR3 is TGTGCTAGTGGCCGAACGCCGGAGGGCAGGAACACTGAAGCTTTCTTT.

This clonotype was picked up a small number of times. This sequence joins TRBV7-3 and TRBJ1-1, with no clear D. Trimming took 6 bases from V and 4 from J, leaving 12 bases between them. Germline CDR1 reads SGHTA; CDR2 reads FQGTGA. This CDR3 spans 13 amino acids. The CDR3 reads CASSNSGSTEAFF. The CDR3 coding sequence is TGTGCCAGCAGTAATAGTGGTTCCACTGAAGCTTTCTTT.

A single count supports this clonotype. This could be a read error, since a much larger clone is one nucleotide away. The rearrangement uses TRBV7-3 and TRBJ2-2; the D is unclear. Trimming removed 3 bases from V and 4 bases from J, with 12 bases in between. There are 15 residues in the CDR3. CDR1 and CDR2 (germline): SGHTA, FQGTGA. CDR3 residues: CASSLNIVGTGELFF. In nucleotides, the CDR3 is TGTGCCAGCAGCTTGAATATAGTAGGCACCGGGGAGCTGTTTTTT.